One sample yielded the 9 T cell receptor beta chains listed below, sequenced in a study of shared clonotypes between healthy human individuals. Profiling relied on immunoSEQ multiplex PCR, and the TCRdb table lists in-frame clones only, not all of them. This sample has roughly 2.5 million clones, with just over 90% found just once. Source material: naive CD4+ T cells sorted from blood. Indicated subset: CD45RA+ positively selected. The receptors were sampled from a young man in good health.

A word on this clone: A much larger clone sits a single nucleotide away, making a read error possible. The chain uses TRBV13 and TRBJ1-5, with D uncertain. The CDR3 has 13 residues. V was cut by 3 bases and J by 0 bases, with 3 bases left in between. Per germline, CDR1 PRHDT and CDR2 FYEKMQ (reference sequence). The CDR3 DNA follows: TGTGCCAGCAGCTTGGGTAGCAATCAGCCCCAGCATTTT. Its translation: CASSLGSNQPQHF.

The gene calls are TRBV2 and TRBJ2-3; no firm D call. The germline gives CDR1 SNHLY, CDR2 FYNNEI. The CDR3 is made up of 13 amino acids. V was shortened by 6 bases and J by 0 bases, with 7 bases between the two germline ends. The CDR3 loop reads CASRVSSTDTQYF. The CDR3 bases are TGTGCCAGCAGGGTTTCGAGCACAGATACGCAGTATTTT.

CDR3 in DNA: TGTGCCAGCAGGCGACCGGGACTAGCGGGGGGCCCAGATACGCAGTATTTT. The encoded protein is CASRRPGLAGGPDTQYF. This rearrangement joins TRBV7-9 to TRBJ2-3; 15 bases map to TRBD2. CDR3 length: 17 residues. The germline gives CDR1 SEHNR, CDR2 FQNEAQ (reference sequence). The trim removed 6 bases at V and 4 bases at J, leaving 8 bases unmatched.

This clone was counted a few times. The J gene is TRBJ1-6, the V gene TRBV30; no reliable D call. The ends were cut back, 1 base at V and 10 bases at J, with 8 bases in the middle. CDR1 is GTSNPN, CDR2 SVGIG, per germline (reference sequence). CDR3 length equals 12 residues. The CDR3 sequence is CAWSGVKSPLHF. CDR3 in DNA: TGTGCCTGGAGTGGGGTGAAATCACCCCTCCACTTT.

The gene calls are TRBV6-1 and TRBJ2-7; 8 bases are a match to TRBD1. The CDR3 is 16 residues long. Germline trimming cut 2 bases from V and 2 bases from J; bases unmatched to any gene: 8. From germline, CDR1 is MNHNS and CDR2 SASEGT. This CDR3 reads CASSEIERTGTYEQYF. CDR3 sequence (DNA): TGTGCCAGCAGTGAAATAGAGAGGACAGGGACCTACGAGCAGTACTTC.

This clone has a handful of counts. As DNA, the CDR3 is TGTGCCTGGAGGGCAGGGAACCAGCCCCAGCATTTT. It yields the protein CAWRAGNQPQHF. The rearrangement links TRBV5-4 to TRBJ1-5; D is possibly TRBD1 (5 bases). With 10 bases removed from V and 7 bases from J, the gap between germline ends came to 15 bases. Germline CDR1 reads SGHNT; CDR2 reads YYREEE (reference sequence). The CDR3 consists of 12 residues.

The chain has TRBV7-2 and TRBJ2-7, with D possibly matching TRBD2 (5 bases). The germline V gene encodes CDR1 SGHTA and CDR2 FQGNSA. The CDR3 is 15 residues long. Trimming pared 1 base from V and 2 bases from J, leaving 12 bases between. The CDR3 nucleotides are TGTGCCAGCAGCTTAGGGCCGGGGATGACCTACGAGCAGTACTTC. This gives the protein CASSLGPGMTYEQYF.

This chain joins TRBV28 and TRBJ2-1; perhaps D is TRBD1 or TRBD2 (5 bases each). Trimming removed 6 bases at V and 8 bases at J, with 14 bases between. CDR1 is MDHEN, CDR2 SYDVKM, per germline. CDR3 length: 13 amino acids. CDR3 sequence reads: CASRSGPLDEQFF. CDR3 nucleotide sequence: TGTGCCAGCAGATCGGGACCTTTGGATGAGCAGTTCTTC. Supplemented by reference TRBV28 and TRBJ2-1, the full variable domain reads DVKVTQSSRYLVKRTGEKVFLECVQDMDHENMFWYRQDPGLGLRLIYFSYDVKMKEKGDIPEGYSVSREKKERFSLILESASTNQTSMYLCASRSGPLDEQFFGPGTRLTVL.

The chain joins TRBV7-2 to TRBJ2-7; D perhaps matches TRBD1 (5 bases). CDR1 is SGHTA and CDR2 is FQGNSA in the germline V gene. This CDR3 spans 15 amino acids. The V end lost 1 base, the J end lost 2 bases, and 12 bases lay between the germline ends. The CDR3 spells CASSLVGQGPYEQYF. The CDR3 bases are TGTGCCAGCAGCTTAGTCGGGCAGGGCCCCTACGAGCAGTACTTC.